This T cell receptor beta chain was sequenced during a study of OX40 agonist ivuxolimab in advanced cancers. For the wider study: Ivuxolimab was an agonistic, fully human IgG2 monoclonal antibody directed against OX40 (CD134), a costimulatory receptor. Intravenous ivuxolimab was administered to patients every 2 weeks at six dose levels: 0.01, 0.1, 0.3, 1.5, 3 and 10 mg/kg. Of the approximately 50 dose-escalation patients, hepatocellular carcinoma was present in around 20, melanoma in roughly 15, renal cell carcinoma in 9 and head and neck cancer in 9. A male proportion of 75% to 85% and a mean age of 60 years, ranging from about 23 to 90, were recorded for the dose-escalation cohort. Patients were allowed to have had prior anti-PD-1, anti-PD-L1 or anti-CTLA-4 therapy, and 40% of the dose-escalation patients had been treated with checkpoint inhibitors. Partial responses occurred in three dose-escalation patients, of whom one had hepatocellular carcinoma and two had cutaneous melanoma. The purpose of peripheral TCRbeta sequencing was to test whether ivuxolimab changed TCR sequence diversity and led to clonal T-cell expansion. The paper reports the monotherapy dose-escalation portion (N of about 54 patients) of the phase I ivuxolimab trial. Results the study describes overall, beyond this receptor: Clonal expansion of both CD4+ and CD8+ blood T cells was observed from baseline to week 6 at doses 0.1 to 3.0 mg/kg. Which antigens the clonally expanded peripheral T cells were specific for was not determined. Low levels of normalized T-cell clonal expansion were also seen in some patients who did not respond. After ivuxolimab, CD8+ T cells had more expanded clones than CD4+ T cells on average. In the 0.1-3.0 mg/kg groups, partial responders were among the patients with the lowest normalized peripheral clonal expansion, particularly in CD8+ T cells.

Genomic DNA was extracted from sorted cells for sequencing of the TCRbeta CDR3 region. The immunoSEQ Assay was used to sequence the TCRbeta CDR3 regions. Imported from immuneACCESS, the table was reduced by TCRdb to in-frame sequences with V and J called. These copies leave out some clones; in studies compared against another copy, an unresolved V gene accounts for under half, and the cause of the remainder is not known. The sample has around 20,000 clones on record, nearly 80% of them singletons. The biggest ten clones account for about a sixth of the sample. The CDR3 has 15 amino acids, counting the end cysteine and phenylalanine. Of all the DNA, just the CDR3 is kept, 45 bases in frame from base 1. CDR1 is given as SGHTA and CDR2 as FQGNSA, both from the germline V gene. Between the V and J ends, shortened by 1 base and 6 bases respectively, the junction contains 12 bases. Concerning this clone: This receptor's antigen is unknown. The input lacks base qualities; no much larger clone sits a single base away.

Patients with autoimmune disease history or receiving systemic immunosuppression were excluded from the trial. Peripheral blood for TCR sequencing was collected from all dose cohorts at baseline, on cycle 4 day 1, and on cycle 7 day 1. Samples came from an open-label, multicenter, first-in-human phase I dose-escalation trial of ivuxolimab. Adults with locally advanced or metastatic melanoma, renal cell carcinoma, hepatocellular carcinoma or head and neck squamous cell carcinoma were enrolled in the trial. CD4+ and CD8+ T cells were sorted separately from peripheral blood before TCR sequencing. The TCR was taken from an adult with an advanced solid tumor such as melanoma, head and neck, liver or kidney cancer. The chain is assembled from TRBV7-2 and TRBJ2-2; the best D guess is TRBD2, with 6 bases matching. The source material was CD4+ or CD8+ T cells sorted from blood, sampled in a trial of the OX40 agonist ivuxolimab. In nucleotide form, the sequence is TGTGCCAGCAGCTTAGTGCAAGGAGGGGCCGGGGAGCTGTTTTTT. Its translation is CASSLVQGGAGELFF.